This TCR beta chain was sequenced during a study of blood T cell repertoires in COVID-19. For the study at large: There were acute and convalescent COVID-19 samples, and they came from the United States, Italy and Spain. PBMCs, B-cell-depleted T cells, or T cells were the source of the cDNA or gDNA that made up the material.

Looked up from germline, CDR1 is MGHRA and CDR2 is YSYEKL. Germline trimming cut 4 bases from V and 1 base from J; bases unmatched to any gene: 12. This CDR3 has 18 amino acids. TCRdb's copy holds only in-frame clones and misses some; the assay was immunoSEQ multiplex PCR. The sample has approximately 150,000 clones; more than 70% are singletons. This clone was observed a single time. The chain has TRBV4-1 and TRBJ1-3, with 8 bases lining up with TRBD1. The sample was peripheral blood. The TCR was taken from a human donor in a cohort sampled during active COVID-19. CDR3 region: CASSPGRARGLSGNTIYF. CDR3 in DNA: TGCGCCAGCAGCCCGGGGAGGGCCAGGGGGCTATCTGGAAACACCATATATTTT.